This T cell receptor beta chain was recovered during a study of blood T cell repertoires in COVID-19. The CDR3 length is 14 residues. J gave up 2 bases and V 6 bases, and 5 bases lay outside the gene matches. The germline gives CDR1 LNHDA, CDR2 SQIVND (reference sequence). Only in-frame clones appear in the TCRdb table, and some are missing; sequencing was by immunoSEQ multiplex PCR. The sample has more than 90,000 clones, 82% seen once. The sequenced sample consisted of peripheral blood. V and J are TRBV19 and TRBJ2-3; 7 positions match TRBD1. The origin of this receptor is a man in his 70s with acute or convalescent COVID-19. The DNA for the CDR3 is TGTGCCAGTAGGATGACAGGGACCACAGATACGCAGTATTTT. Residues: CASRMTGTTDTQYF.